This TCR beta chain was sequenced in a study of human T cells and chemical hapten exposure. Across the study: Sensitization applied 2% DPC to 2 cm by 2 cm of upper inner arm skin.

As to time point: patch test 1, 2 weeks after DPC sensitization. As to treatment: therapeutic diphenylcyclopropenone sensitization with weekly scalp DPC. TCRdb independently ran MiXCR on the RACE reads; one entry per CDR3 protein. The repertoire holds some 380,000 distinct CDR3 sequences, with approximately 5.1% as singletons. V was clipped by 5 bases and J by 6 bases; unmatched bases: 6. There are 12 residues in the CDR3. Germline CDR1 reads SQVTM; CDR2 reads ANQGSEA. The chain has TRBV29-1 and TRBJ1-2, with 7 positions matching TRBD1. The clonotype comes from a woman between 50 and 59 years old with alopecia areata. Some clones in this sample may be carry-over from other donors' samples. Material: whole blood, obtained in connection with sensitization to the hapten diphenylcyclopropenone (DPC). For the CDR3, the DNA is TGCAGCGTTTCGACAGGGTTGGATGGCTACACCTTC. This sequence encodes CSVSTGLDGYTF.